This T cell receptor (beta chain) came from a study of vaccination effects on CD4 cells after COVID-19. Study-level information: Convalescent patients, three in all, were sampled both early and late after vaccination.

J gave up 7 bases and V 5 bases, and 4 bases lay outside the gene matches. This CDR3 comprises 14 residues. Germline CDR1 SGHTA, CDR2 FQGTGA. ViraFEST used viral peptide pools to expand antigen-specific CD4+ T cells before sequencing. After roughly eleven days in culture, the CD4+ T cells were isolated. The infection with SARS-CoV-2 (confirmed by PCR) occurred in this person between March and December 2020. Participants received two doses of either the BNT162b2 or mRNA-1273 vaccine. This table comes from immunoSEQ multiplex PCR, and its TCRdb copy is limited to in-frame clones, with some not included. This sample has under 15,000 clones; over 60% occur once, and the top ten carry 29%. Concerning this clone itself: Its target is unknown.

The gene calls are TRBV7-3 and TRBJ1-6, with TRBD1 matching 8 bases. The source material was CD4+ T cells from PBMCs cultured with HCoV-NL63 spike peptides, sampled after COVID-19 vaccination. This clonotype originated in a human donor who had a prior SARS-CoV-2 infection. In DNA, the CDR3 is TGTGCCAGCAGCCAGACAGGGGTCAATTCACCCCTCCACTTT. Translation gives CASSQTGVNSPLHF. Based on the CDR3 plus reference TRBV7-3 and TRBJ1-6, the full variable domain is GAGVSQTPSNKVTEKGKYVELRCDPISGHTALYWYRQSLGQGPEFLIYFQGTGAADDSGLPNDRFFAVRPEGSVSTLKIQRTERGDSAVYLCASSQTGVNSPLHFGNGTRLTVT.